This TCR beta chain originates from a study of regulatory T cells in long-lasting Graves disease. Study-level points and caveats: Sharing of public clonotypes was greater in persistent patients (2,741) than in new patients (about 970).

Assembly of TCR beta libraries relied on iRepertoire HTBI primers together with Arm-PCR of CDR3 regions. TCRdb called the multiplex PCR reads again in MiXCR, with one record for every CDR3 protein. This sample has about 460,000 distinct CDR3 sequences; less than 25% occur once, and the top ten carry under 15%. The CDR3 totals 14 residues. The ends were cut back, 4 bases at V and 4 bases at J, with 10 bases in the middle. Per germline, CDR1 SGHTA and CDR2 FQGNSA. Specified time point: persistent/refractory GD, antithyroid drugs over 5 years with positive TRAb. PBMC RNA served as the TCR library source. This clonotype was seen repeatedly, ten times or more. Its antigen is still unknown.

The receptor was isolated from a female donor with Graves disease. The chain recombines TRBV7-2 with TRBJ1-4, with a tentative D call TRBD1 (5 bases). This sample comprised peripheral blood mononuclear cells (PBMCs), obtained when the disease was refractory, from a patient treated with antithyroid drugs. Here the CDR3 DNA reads TGTGCCAGCAGCTACGACAGTAGTAATGAAAAACTGTTTTTT. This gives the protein CASSYDSSNEKLFF.